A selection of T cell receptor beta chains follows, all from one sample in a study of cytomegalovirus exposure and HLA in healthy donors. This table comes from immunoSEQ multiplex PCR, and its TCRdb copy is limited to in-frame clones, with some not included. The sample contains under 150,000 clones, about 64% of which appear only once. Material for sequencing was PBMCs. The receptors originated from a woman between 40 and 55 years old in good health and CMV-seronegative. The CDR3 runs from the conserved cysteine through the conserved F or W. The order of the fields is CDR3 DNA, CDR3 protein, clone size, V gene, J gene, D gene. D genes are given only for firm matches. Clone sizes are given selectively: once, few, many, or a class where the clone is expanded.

DNA: TGCGCCAGCAGCCTGGACAGCCAGAATTCACCCCTCCACTTT
CDR3: CASSLDSQNSPLHF
size: .
V: TRBV5-1
J: TRBJ1-6
D: .

DNA: TGTGCCAGCTCTCCCTTCGGGGTGAACACCGGGGAGCTGTTTTTT
CDR3: CASSPFGVNTGELFF
size: .
V: TRBV13
J: TRBJ2-2
D: .

DNA: TGTGCCAGCAGCTTTGGAGGGTATGGGGGTGGGAGCTACACCTTC
CDR3: CASSFGGYGGGSYTF
size: .
V: TRBV7-9
J: TRBJ1-2
D: .

DNA: TGTGCCTGGAGTCCTTTAAACACTGAAGCTTTCTTT
CDR3: CAWSPLNTEAFF
size: few
V: TRBV30
J: TRBJ1-1
D: .

DNA: TGTGCCAGCAGCTCCGGACAGGGGCGCTACGAGCAGTACTTC
CDR3: CASSSGQGRYEQYF
size: few
V: TRBV13
J: TRBJ2-7
D: TRBD1

DNA: TGTGCCATCAGTGAGTCGAAGCCTTTGAACACTGAAGCTTTCTTT
CDR3: CAISESKPLNTEAFF
size: .
V: TRBV10-3
J: TRBJ1-1
D: .

DNA: TGTGCCAGTAGTAACGTTGGGGCCGGGGCCAACGTCCTGACTTTC
CDR3: CASSNVGAGANVLTF
size: .
V: TRBV19
J: TRBJ2-6
D: .

DNA: TGTGCCAGCTCGTCCAGTATCCACGAGCAGTACTTC
CDR3: CASSSSIHEQYF
size: few
V: TRBV28
J: TRBJ2-7
D: .

DNA: TGTGCCTGGAGTGTACTCCTCCGGTACTATGGCTACACCTTC
CDR3: CAWSVLLRYYGYTF
size: .
V: TRBV30
J: TRBJ1-2
D: .

DNA: TGTGCCAGCAGCCCTAGAGGGAGCAACACTGAAGCTTTCTTT
CDR3: CASSPRGSNTEAFF
size: few
V: TRBV9
J: TRBJ1-1
D: .

DNA: TGCAGCGTTGCGGACAGGGGCAATCAGCCCCAGCATTTT
CDR3: CSVADRGNQPQHF
size: .
V: TRBV29-1
J: TRBJ1-5
D: TRBD1

DNA: TGTGCCAGCAGTCCCGGGACAGGGAAAACTCATCAGCCCCAGCATTTT
CDR3: CASSPGTGKTHQPQHF
size: .
V: TRBV27
J: TRBJ1-5
D: TRBD1

DNA: TGCGCCAGCAGCCCGGACAGGGGGGAAACTGAAGCTTTCTTT
CDR3: CASSPDRGETEAFF
size: .
V: TRBV5-1
J: TRBJ1-1
D: TRBD1

DNA: TGTGCCAGCAGCCCTCTTCCGCGGGGGTACAATGAGCAGTTCTTC
CDR3: CASSPLPRGYNEQFF
size: .
V: TRBV11-2
J: TRBJ2-1
D: TRBD2

DNA: TGCAGCGTTGGTTTGGGCAATGAAAAACTGTTTTTT
CDR3: CSVGLGNEKLFF
size: few
V: TRBV29-1
J: TRBJ1-4
D: .

DNA: TGTGCCTCGACAGGGGGGAACAATGAGCAGTTCTTC
CDR3: CASTGGNNEQFF
size: few
V: TRBV10-3
J: TRBJ2-1
D: TRBD1

DNA: TGTGCCAGTAGTATAGGACAGATAATCGATTCACCCCTCCACTTT
CDR3: CASSIGQIIDSPLHF
size: few
V: TRBV19
J: TRBJ1-6
D: .

DNA: TGTGCCAGCACCACCTTTGAGACGAGGGCCTATGGCTACACCTTC
CDR3: CASTTFETRAYGYTF
size: .
V: TRBV6-5
J: TRBJ1-2
D: .

DNA: TGTGCCTGGGGGGCCCCAGGCAATGGCTACACCTTC
CDR3: CAWGAPGNGYTF
size: .
V: TRBV30
J: TRBJ1-2
D: .

DNA: TGTGCCAGCAGCGACTATGGGGGGGAGCTGTTTTTT
CDR3: CASSDYGGELFF
size: .
V: TRBV9
J: TRBJ2-2
D: .

DNA: TGTGCCAGCAGGCTAATTAACACCGGGGAGCTGTTTTTT
CDR3: CASRLINTGELFF
size: .
V: TRBV2
J: TRBJ2-2
D: .

DNA: TGTGCCAGTAGTGACAGGGACAATCAGCCCCAGCATTTT
CDR3: CASSDRDNQPQHF
size: few
V: TRBV19
J: TRBJ1-5
D: TRBD1